This TCR beta chain was sequenced for a study of identical twins. Study results and caveats: Where out-of-frame alpha sequences were twin-shared, they showed excess low generation probability. Invariant T cells like MAIT and iNKT could partly confound the zero-insertion analyses.

TCRdb fed the 5' RACE reads into MiXCR, producing one record per CDR3 protein. The sample holds around 650,000 distinct CDR3 sequences, just over 7% seen once. Notes on this clonotype: Antigen unknown.

Trimming cost V 5 bases and J 5 bases, with 23 bases left between them. Per germline, CDR1 SGHRS and CDR2 YFSETQ. The CDR3 extends over 17 amino acids. These data were also filed under a second study, of yellow fever vaccine responses in identical twins. That work states: On the reported evidence, twins' vaccine T cell responses seemed partly convergent and partly personalized.

This chain joins TRBV5-1 and TRBJ2-1, with D perhaps TRBD2 (5 bases). Sequences were obtained from PBMCs. The clonotype comes from a woman under 30 in good health. The CDR3 here is CASSSPTGISANNEQFF. CDR3 DNA sequence: TGCGCCAGCAGTTCACCTACCGGGATATCGGCGAACAATGAGCAGTTCTTC.